The text below deals with one T cell receptor (beta chain). Its specificity is not known. This entry is derived from a study of T cell responses to AZD1222 COVID-19 vaccine. Study results and caveats: The donor cohort was predominantly white British with a female majority, and clonal diversity may have been underestimated.

Only in-frame clones appear in the TCRdb table, and some are missing; sequencing was by immunoSEQ multiplex PCR. The table records some 67,000 clones, approximately 83% of them present only once. Second-dose intervals near 4 or 12 weeks were combined. The CDR3 sequence is 13 residues long. Germline CDR1 reads LGHNA; CDR2 reads YNFKEQ. V was clipped by 3 bases and J by 7 bases, with 12 bases between them. The source material was peripheral blood, sampled 28 days after the second AZD1222 dose. This rearrangement joins TRBV4-2 to TRBJ1-2, with TRBD1 as a possible D gene (6 bases). This TCR came from an adult who received the AZD1222 COVID-19 vaccine. The CDR3 region has the DNA TGTGCCAGCAGCCAGAACAGGGACTCTGGCTACACCTTC. The encoded protein is CASSQNRDSGYTF.